This TCR beta chain is from a study of cytomegalovirus exposure and HLA in healthy donors. About the research overall: Membership in the Caucasian-associated ancestry cluster was found for 75% to 90% of roughly 400 genotyped donors. Broader study findings: Roughly uniform depth of sequencing across donors was assumed in presence/absence analyses.

As to this clone: No antigen is known for it. The same CDR3 arises from other DNA sequences in this sample as well.

Vbeta (60) and Jbeta (13) primers were used in the PCR. Clones were sequenced by immunoSEQ multiplex PCR, and TCRdb holds only the in-frame ones, with some missing. Among around 180,000 clones listed, around 80% were seen once. The receptor was derived from a woman aged 45-65 years in good health and CMV-seronegative. Sequenced sample: PBMCs.

DNA of the CDR3: TGTGCCAGTAGAGTGGGACAGTCCTACGAGCAGTACTTC. As protein: CASRVGQSYEQYF. The V and J genes are TRBV2 and TRBJ2-7, with 7 bases aligning to TRBD1. Germline lookup yields CDR1 SNHLY and CDR2 FYNNEI. The CDR3 covers 13 residues. The ends lost 9 bases at V and 1 base at J; junction bases unmatched: 6. Variable domain in full (rest from reference TRBV2 and TRBJ2-7): EPEVTQTPSHQVTQMGQEVILRCVPISNHLYFYWYRQILGQKVEFLVSFYNNEISEKSEIFDDQFSVERPDGSNFTLKIRSTKLEDSAMYFCASRVGQSYEQYFGPGTRLTVT.